A selection of T cell receptor beta chains follows, all from one sample in a study of blood T cell repertoires in COVID-19. TCRdb keeps only in-frame clones here, not all; method: immunoSEQ multiplex PCR. The sample records 85,000 to 95,000 clones, about 86% being singletons. The sequenced material came from peripheral blood. Receptors were obtained from a woman of 80 years or more with acute or convalescent COVID-19. Each CDR3 is given with its conserved first and last residue. The D gene is left open where the match is weak. Some rows have no size entry. The others give once, few or many, or a class for an expanded clone.

TRBJ2-1 | 16 | TRBD2 | NA | TRBV7-8 | CASSLVASGGIHEQFF | TGTGCCAGCAGCTTAGTTGCTAGCGGGGGGATCCATGAGCAGTTCTTC
TRBJ2-7 | 15 | NA | NA | TRBV7-8 | CASSRSSSIPYEQYF | TGTGCCAGCAGCCGGAGTAGCTCGATTCCCTACGAGCAGTACTTC
TRBJ1-5 | 14 | NA | NA | TRBV2 | CASSPQGRSQPQHF | TGTGCCAGCAGTCCCCAGGGGCGAAGTCAGCCCCAGCATTTT
TRBJ1-1 | 14 | TRBD1 | NA | TRBV2 | CASSVGQGNTEAFF | TGTGCCAGCAGTGTGGGACAGGGAAACACTGAAGCTTTCTTT
TRBJ1-2 | 14 | NA | few | TRBV6-5 | CASSYSTGTYGYTF | TGTGCCAGCAGTTACTCGACAGGAACCTATGGCTACACCTTC
TRBJ1-2 | 13 | TRBD1 | NA | TRBV19 | CASSTDRGHGYTF | TGTGCCAGTAGCACGGACAGGGGGCATGGCTACACCTTC
TRBJ2-3 | 12 | NA | NA | TRBV2 | CASSGGRDTQYF | TGTGCCAGCAGTGGGGGCCGAGATACGCAGTATTTT
TRBJ1-4 | 14 | NA | NA | TRBV11-2 | CASSFRHGNEKLFF | TGTGCCAGCAGCTTTAGACATGGTAATGAAAAACTGTTTTTT
TRBJ1-1 | 13 | NA | NA | TRBV3-1/TRBV3-2 | CASSQSGNTEAFF | TGTGCCAGCAGCCAAAGCGGGAACACTGAAGCTTTCTTT
TRBJ1-6 | 17 | TRBD1 | NA | TRBV18 | CASSPPGQGDKNSPLHF | TGTGCCAGCTCTCCGCCCGGACAGGGGGATAAGAATTCACCCCTCCACTTT
TRBJ1-3 | 17 | TRBD1 | NA | TRBV7-2 | CASSAWTGTSSGNTIYF | TGTGCCAGCAGCGCCTGGACAGGGACGAGCTCTGGAAACACCATATATTTT
TRBJ2-5 | 18 | TRBD2 | NA | TRBV11-2 | CASSPLWTSGGAGETQYF | TGTGCCAGCAGCCCCCTTTGGACTAGCGGGGGGGCGGGGGAGACCCAGTACTTC
TRBJ2-7 | 11 | NA | NA | TRBV10-3 | CAISESDEQYF | TGTGCCATCAGTGAGTCCGACGAGCAGTACTTC
TRBJ1-1 | 14 | NA | NA | TRBV29-1 | CSVERASGGTEAFF | TGCAGCGTTGAACGGGCCTCGGGGGGCACTGAAGCTTTCTTT
TRBJ2-7 | 17 | TRBD2 | NA | TRBV3-1/TRBV3-2 | CASSRVRLAGGQGEQYF | TGTGCCAGCAGCCGGGTACGACTAGCGGGGGGGCAAGGGGAGCAGTACTTC
TRBJ2-5 | 18 | NA | NA | TRBV5-1 | CASSLGVQAPPALGTQYF | TGCGCCAGCAGCTTGGGGGTTCAGGCACCCCCCGCATTAGGGACCCAGTACTTC
TRBJ2-6 | 19 | TRBD1 | NA | TRBV5-6 | CASSLLGWDRGPGANVLTF | TGTGCCAGCAGCTTGTTAGGCTGGGACAGGGGGCCCGGGGCCAACGTCCTGACTTTC
TRBJ1-1 | 14 | NA | NA | TRBV5-4 | CASSVGLLNTEAFF | TGTGCCAGCAGCGTGGGACTCCTAAACACTGAAGCTTTCTTT
TRBJ2-5 | 16 | TRBD2 | NA | TRBV11-3 | CASSTYSGGAVETQYF | TGTGCCAGCAGCACCTATAGCGGGGGGGCTGTAGAGACCCAGTACTTC
TRBJ2-7 | 14 | NA | NA | TRBV27 | CASSLREGGYEQYF | TGTGCCAGCAGTTTAAGGGAGGGGGGCTACGAGCAGTACTTC
TRBJ2-7 | 13 | NA | NA | TRBV6-4 | CASSDSASYEQYF | TGTGCCAGCAGTGACTCAGCCTCCTACGAGCAGTACTTC
TRBJ1-6 | 14 | NA | NA | TRBV18 | CASSPDSYNSPLHF | TGTGCCAGCTCACCAGACAGCTATAATTCACCCCTCCACTTT
TRBJ2-7 | 15 | TRBD1 | NA | TRBV5-4 | CASSFTGTGGYEQYF | TGTGCCAGCAGCTTCACCGGGACAGGGGGCTACGAGCAGTACTTC
TRBJ2-7 | 13 | NA | NA | TRBV18 | CASSAGTPYEQYF | TGTGCCAGCTCAGCCGGGACACCTTACGAGCAGTACTTC
TRBJ1-6 | 15 | TRBD1 | NA | TRBV2 | CASRPTGGNNSPLHF | TGTGCCAGCAGACCAACAGGGGGTAATAATTCACCCCTCCACTTT
TRBJ1-6 | 14 | TRBD1 | NA | TRBV5-4 | CATQTGNNISPLHF | TGTGCCACCCAGACAGGGAATAATATTTCACCCCTCCACTTT
TRBJ2-7 | 14 | NA | NA | TRBV7-2 | CASSIRDNLYEQYF | TGTGCCAGCAGTATCCGGGACAACCTTTACGAGCAGTACTTC
TRBJ2-1 | 15 | TRBD1 | once | TRBV24-1 | CATSDAGQGSNEQFF | TGTGCCACCAGTGATGCGGGACAGGGATCCAATGAGCAGTTCTTC